The source of this TCR beta chain is a study of beta chain features in type 1 diabetes. Expressed TCRB transcripts were sequenced after all isolated RNA was converted to cDNA. Measured with immunoSEQ multiplex PCR; TCRdb has only the in-frame clones, and not every one. Among approximately 170,000 clones listed, approximately 7.9% were seen once. As concerns this clone: Its specificity is unknown.

Whole-study findings and limits: Among all four CD4+ subsets, Type 1 diabetes patients had TCRB CDR3s that were moderately but significantly shorter. Researchers caution that PCR might favor shorter templates, equally among patients and controls.

Between the trimmed V and J ends, which lost 5 bases and 1 base, there was a span of 12 bases. Germline V lookup: CDR1 SQVTM, CDR2 ANQGSEA. This CDR3 region has 14 residues. Sequencing input: central memory CD4+ T cells from blood. This sequence joins TRBV29-1 and TRBJ1-3; weak D call: TRBD1 (5 bases). The clonotype was recovered from a man between 18 and 29 years old with type 1 diabetes. CDR3 amino acids: CSVHDTGSGNTIYF. The CDR3 DNA reads TGCAGCGTTCACGACACAGGTTCTGGAAACACCATATATTTT.